Presented here are 8 T cell receptor beta chains from one specimen sequenced in a study of cytomegalovirus exposure and HLA in healthy donors (dated by TCRdb to 2016 to 2017). Library method: the immunoSEQ multiplex PCR assay. A mixture of 60 forward primers for TCR Vbeta segments and 13 reverse primers for TCR Jbeta segments was used in the multiplex PCR. The table was pulled from immuneACCESS by TCRdb, which kept in-frame rearrangements only. Such tables lose some clones; where checked, under half of the loss comes from unresolved V genes, and the rest has no known cause. Across this sample there are more than 80,000 clones, with about 85% seen only once. Approximately 4% of the sample goes to the ten largest clones. The sample consisted of PBMCs. All receptors derive from a female donor in good health and CMV-seropositive.

The chain uses TRBV7-6 and TRBJ1-1; D unresolved. The germline CDR1 and CDR2 sequences are SGHVS and FNYEAQ. The CDR3 is made up of 13 amino acids. The V gene lost 5 bases and the J gene lost 1 base, with 8 bases spanning the gap. CDR3 sequence: CASSPRQNTEAFF. In nucleotides, the CDR3 is TGTGCCAGCAGCCCCCGACAGAACACTGAAGCTTTCTTT.

J is TRBJ2-7 and V is TRBV11-1; D possibly corresponds to TRBD2 (5 bases). Germline assignment: CDR1 SGHAT and CDR2 FQDESV (reference sequence). V was pared by 5 bases and J by 2 bases, with 16 bases between. The CDR3 totals 15 residues. Here the CDR3 reads CASSQGRARTYEQYF. The CDR3 DNA sequence: TGTGCCAGCAGCCAAGGGCGGGCGCGGACCTACGAGCAGTACTTC.

This sequence joins TRBV28 and TRBJ2-5; the D is unclear. The J call could be wrong; TRBJ2-7 is a better fit for the DNA end. Germline CDR1 reads MDHEN; CDR2 reads SYDVKM. The CDR3 runs to 13 residues. The CDR3 bases are TGTGCCAGCAGTTTTCCCGTCGACTACGAGCAGTACTTC. It translates to CASSFPVDYEQYF.

This clone was seen a few times. The DNA of the CDR3 is TGTGCCAGCAGCGCCGGGTCCGTGAGGGGCTACACCTTC. It translates to CASSAGSVRGYTF. The chain employs TRBV7-2 and TRBJ1-2; unclear D gene. CDR3 length: 13 amino acids. V dropped 5 bases and J dropped 8 bases, with 15 bases sitting between them. Germline loops: CDR1 SGHTA, CDR2 FQGNSA.

This chain uses TRBV7-9 with TRBJ1-2, with D unclear. Trimming removed 1 base from V and 6 bases from J, with 6 bases in between. The V gene's germline CDR1 is SEHNR and CDR2 FQNEAQ (reference sequence). There are 12 residues in the CDR3. The CDR3 loop is CASSLGEDGYTF. CDR3 DNA: TGTGCCAGCAGCTTAGGAGAGGATGGCTACACCTTC.

This chain joins TRBV5-1 and TRBJ2-5; D unclear. Trimming took 4 bases from V and 6 from J, leaving 7 bases between them. Germline lookup yields CDR1 SGHRS and CDR2 YFSETQ. This CDR3 contains 11 residues. The CDR3 coding sequence is TGCGCCAGCAGCCCGCAGAAGACCCAGTACTTC. Translating gives CASSPQKTQYF.

This rearrangement joins TRBV2 to TRBJ1-2, with D maybe TRBD1 (5 bases). Germline loops: CDR1 SNHLY, CDR2 FYNNEI. V was pared by 6 bases and J by 4 bases, with 9 bases between. There are 12 residues in the CDR3. This CDR3 reads CASRDNGYGYTF. The CDR3 nucleotides are TGTGCCAGCAGGGACAACGGCTATGGCTACACCTTC.

This sequence joins TRBV29-1 and TRBJ2-2, with 11 bases aligning to TRBD1. V shed 3 bases, J shed 5 bases, and the junction held 5 bases outside the gene matches. Per germline, CDR1 SQVTM and CDR2 ANQGSEA. The CDR3 runs to 15 residues. The CDR3 DNA follows: TGCAGCGTTGACCCCGGGACAGGGGGGACCGGGGAGCTGTTTTTT. The encoded protein is CSVDPGTGGTGELFF.